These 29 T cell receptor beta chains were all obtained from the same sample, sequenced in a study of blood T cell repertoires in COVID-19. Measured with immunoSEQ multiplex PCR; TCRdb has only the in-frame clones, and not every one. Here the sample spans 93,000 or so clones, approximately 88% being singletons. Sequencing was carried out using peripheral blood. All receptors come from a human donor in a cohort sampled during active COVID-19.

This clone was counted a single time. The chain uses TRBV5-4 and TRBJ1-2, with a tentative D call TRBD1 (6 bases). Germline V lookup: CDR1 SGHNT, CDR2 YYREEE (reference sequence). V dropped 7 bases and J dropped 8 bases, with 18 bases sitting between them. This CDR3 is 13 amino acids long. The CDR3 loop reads CASRIGGQVGYTF. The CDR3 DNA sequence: TGTGCCAGCCGCATCGGGGGGCAAGTAGGCTACACCTTC.

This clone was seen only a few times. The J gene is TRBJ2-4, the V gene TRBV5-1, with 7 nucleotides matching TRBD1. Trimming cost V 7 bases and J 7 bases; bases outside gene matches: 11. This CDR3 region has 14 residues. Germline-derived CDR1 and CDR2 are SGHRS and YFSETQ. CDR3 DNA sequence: TGCGCCAGCGGACCGGGACAGCCCCCTAACATTCAGTACTTC. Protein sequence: CASGPGQPPNIQYF.

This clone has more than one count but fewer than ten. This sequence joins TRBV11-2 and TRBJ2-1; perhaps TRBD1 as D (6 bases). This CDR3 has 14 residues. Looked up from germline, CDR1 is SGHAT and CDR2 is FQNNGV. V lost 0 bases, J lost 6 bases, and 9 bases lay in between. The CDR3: CASSLEVGGNEQFF. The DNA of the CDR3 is TGTGCCAGCAGCTTAGAGGTAGGGGGCAATGAGCAGTTCTTC.

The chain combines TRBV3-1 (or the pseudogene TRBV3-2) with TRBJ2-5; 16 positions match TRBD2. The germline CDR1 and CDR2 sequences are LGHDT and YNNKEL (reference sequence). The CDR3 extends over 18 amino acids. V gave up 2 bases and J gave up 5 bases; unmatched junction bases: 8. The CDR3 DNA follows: TGTGCCAGCAGCCAAAGGGGACTAGCGGGGGGGCGTCGGGAGACCCAGTACTTC. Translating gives CASSQRGLAGGRRETQYF.

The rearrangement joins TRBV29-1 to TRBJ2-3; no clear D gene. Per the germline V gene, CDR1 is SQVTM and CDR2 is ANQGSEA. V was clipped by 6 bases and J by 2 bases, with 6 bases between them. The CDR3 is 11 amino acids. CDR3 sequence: CSVDFTDTQYF. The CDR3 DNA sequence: TGCAGCGTAGACTTCACAGATACGCAGTATTTT.

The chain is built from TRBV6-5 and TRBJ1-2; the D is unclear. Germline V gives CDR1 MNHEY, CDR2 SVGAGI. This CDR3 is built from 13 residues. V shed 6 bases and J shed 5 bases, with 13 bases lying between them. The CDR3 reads CASSQATSYGYTF. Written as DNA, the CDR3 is TGTGCCAGCAGCCAGGCGACCTCTTATGGCTACACCTTC.

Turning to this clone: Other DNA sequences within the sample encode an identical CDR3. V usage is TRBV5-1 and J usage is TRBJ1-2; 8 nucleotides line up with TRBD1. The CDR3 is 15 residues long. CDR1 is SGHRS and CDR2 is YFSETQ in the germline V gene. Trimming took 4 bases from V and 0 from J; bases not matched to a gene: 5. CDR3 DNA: TGCGCCAGCAGCCCTTGGACAGGGTCTAACTATGGCTACACCTTC. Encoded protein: CASSPWTGSNYGYTF.

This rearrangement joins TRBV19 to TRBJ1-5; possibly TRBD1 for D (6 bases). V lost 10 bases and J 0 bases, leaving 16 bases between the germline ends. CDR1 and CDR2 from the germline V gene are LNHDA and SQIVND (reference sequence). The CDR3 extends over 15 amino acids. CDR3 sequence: CATRDTTYSNQPQHF. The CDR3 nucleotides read TGTGCCACCCGGGACACTACATATAGCAATCAGCCCCAGCATTTT.

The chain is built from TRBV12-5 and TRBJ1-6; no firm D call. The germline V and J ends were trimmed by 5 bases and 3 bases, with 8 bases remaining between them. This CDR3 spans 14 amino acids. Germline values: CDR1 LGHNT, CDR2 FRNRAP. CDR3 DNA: TGTGCTAGTGGTCGCGGAATCTATAATTCACCCCTCCACTTT. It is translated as CASGRGIYNSPLHF. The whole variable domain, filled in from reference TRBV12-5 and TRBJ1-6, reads DARVTQTPRHKVTEMGQEVTMRCQPILGHNTVFWYRQTMMQGLELLAYFRNRAPLDDSGMPKDRFSAEMPDATLATLKIQPSEPRDSAVYFCASGRGIYNSPLHFGNGTRLTVT.

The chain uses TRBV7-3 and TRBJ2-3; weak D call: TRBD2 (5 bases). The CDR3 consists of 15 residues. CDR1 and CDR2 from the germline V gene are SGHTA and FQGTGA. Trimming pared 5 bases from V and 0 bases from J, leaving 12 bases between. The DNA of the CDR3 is TGTGCCAGCAGCACGGGATCTTTTAGCACAGATACGCAGTATTTT. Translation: CASSTGSFSTDTQYF.

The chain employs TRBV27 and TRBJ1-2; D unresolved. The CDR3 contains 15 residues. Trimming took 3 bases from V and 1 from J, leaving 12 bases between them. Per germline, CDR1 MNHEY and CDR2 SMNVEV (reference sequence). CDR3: CASSFRQEHNYGYTF. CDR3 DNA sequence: TGTGCCAGCAGTTTTCGTCAGGAACATAACTATGGCTACACCTTC.

The CDR3 DNA follows: TGTGCCAGTAGGAGGACAGGGGTGCAGCCCCAGCATTTT. Its translation: CASRRTGVQPQHF. The gene calls are TRBV19 and TRBJ1-5, with 9 bases lining up with TRBD1. Germline lookup yields CDR1 LNHDA and CDR2 SQIVND (reference sequence). The CDR3 has 13 amino acids. V trimming: 6 bases; J trimming: 7 bases; junction bases outside the gene matches: 4. Combining the CDR3 with reference TRBV19 and TRBJ1-5 gives the whole variable domain DGGITQSPKYLFRKEGQNVTLSCEQNLNHDAMYWYRQDPGQGLRLIYYSQIVNDFQKGDIAEGYSVSREKKESFPLTVTSAQKNPTAFYLCASRRTGVQPQHFGDGTRLSIL.

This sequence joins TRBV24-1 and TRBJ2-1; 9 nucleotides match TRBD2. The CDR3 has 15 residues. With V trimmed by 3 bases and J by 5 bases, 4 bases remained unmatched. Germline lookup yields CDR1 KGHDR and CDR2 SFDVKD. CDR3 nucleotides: TGTGCCACCAGTGATCCAGGGACTAGCCACAATGAGCAGTTCTTC. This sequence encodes CATSDPGTSHNEQFF.

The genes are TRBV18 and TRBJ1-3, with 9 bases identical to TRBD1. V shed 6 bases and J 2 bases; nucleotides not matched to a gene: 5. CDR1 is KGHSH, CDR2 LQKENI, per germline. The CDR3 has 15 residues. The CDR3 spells CASSLQGAAGNTIYF. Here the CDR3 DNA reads TGTGCCAGCTCGCTACAGGGGGCCGCTGGAAACACCATATATTTT.

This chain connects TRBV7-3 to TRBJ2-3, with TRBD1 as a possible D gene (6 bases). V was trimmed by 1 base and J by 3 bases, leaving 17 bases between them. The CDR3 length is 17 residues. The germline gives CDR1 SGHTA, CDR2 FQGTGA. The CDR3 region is CASSLNGPGVRTDTQYF. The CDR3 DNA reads TGTGCCAGCAGCTTAAATGGGCCAGGGGTAAGAACAGATACGCAGTATTTT.

The DNA of the CDR3 is TGTGCCAGCTCACCACCGGCACAGGGGGACTATGGCTACACCTTC. Encoded protein: CASSPPAQGDYGYTF. The chain links TRBV18 to TRBJ1-2; the match to TRBD1 covers 8 bases. The CDR3 runs 15 residues. The germline V gene encodes CDR1 KGHSH and CDR2 LQKENI. The trim removed 0 bases at V and 3 bases at J, leaving 3 bases unmatched.

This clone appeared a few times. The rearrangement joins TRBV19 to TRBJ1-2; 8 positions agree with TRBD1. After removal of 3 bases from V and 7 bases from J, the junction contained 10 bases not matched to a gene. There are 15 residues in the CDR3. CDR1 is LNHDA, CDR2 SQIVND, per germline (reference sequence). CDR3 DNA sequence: TGTGCCAGTAGTATTAACGGGTGGACAGGGAGTGGCTACACCTTC. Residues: CASSINGWTGSGYTF. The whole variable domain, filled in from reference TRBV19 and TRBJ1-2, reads DGGITQSPKYLFRKEGQNVTLSCEQNLNHDAMYWYRQDPGQGLRLIYYSQIVNDFQKGDIAEGYSVSREKKESFPLTVTSAQKNPTAFYLCASSINGWTGSGYTFGSGTRLTVV.

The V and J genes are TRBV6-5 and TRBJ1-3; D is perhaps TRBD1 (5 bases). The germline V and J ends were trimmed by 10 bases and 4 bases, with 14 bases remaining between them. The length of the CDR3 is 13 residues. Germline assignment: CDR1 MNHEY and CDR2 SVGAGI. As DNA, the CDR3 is TGTGCCATTACTTCAGGGTTAGGAAACACCATATATTTT. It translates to CAITSGLGNTIYF.

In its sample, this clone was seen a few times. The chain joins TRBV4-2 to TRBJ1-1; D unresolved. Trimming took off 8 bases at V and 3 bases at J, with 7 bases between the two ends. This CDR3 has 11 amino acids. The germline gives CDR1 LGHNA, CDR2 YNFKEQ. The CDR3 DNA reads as TGTGCCAGCGCGGTGGACACTGAAGCTTTCTTT. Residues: CASAVDTEAFF.

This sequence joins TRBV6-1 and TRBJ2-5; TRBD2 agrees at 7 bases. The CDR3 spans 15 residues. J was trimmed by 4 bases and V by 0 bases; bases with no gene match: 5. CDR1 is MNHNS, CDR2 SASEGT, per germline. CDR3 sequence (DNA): TGTGCCAGCAGTGAAGCGAGGACTAGGGGAGAGACCCAGTACTTC. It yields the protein CASSEARTRGETQYF.

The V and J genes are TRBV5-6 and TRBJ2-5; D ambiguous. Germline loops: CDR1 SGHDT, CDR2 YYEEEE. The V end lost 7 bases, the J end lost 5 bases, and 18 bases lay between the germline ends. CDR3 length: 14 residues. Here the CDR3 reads CASRSAPGPETQYF. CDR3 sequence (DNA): TGTGCCAGCCGCTCGGCTCCTGGGCCGGAGACCCAGTACTTC.

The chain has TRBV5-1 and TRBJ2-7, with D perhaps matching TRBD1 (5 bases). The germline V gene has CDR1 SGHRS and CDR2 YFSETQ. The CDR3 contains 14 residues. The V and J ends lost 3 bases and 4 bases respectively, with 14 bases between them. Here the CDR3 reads CASSSRGHSYEQYF. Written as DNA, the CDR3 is TGCGCCAGCAGCTCTCGTGGACATAGTTACGAGCAGTACTTC.

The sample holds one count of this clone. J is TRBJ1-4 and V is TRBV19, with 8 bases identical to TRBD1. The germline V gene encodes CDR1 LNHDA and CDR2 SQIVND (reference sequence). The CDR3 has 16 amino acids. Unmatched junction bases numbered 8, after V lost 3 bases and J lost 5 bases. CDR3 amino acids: CASSIGTGEGNEKLFF. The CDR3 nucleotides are TGTGCCAGTAGTATTGGGACAGGCGAGGGAAATGAAAAACTGTTTTTT.

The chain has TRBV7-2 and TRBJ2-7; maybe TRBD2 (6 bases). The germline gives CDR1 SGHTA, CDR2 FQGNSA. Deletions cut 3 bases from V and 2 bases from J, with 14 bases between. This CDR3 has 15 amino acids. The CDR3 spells CASSFGREVAYEQYF. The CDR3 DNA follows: TGTGCCAGCAGCTTCGGCAGGGAGGTTGCCTACGAGCAGTACTTC.

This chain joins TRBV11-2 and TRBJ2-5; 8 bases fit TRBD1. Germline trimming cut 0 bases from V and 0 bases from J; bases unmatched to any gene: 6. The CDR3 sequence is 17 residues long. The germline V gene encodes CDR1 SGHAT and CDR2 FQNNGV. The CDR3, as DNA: TGTGCCAGCAGCTTAGATTCCAGGGGGCTTTACCAAGAGACCCAGTACTTC. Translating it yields CASSLDSRGLYQETQYF.

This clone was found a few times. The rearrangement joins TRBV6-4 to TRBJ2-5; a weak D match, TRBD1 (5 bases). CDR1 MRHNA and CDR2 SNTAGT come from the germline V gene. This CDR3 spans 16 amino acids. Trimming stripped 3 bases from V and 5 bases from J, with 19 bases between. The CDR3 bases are TGTGCCAGCAGTGATACGATCCAGGGTAGGAGTGAGACCCAGTACTTC. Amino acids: CASSDTIQGRSETQYF.

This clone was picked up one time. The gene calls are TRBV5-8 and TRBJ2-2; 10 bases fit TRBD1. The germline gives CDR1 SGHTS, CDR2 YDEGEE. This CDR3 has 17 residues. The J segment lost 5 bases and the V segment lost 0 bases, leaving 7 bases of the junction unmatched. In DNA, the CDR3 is TGTGCCAGCAGCTTGGGGCTGAGGACAGGGGGGACCGGGGAGCTGTTTTTT. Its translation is CASSLGLRTGGTGELFF.

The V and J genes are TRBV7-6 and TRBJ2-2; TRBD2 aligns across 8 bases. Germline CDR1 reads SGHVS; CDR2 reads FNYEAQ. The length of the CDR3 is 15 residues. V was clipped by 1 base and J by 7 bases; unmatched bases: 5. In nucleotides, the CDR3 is TGTGCCAGCAGCTTAGAATCACTAGCGGTCGGGGAGCTGTTTTTT. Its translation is CASSLESLAVGELFF.

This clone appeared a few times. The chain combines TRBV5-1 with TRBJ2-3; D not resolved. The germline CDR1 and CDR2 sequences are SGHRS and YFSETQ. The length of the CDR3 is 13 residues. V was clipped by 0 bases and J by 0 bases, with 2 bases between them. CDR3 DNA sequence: TGCGCCAGCAGCTTGGCTAGCACAGATACGCAGTATTTT. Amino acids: CASSLASTDTQYF.